One T cell receptor (beta chain) is described in this entry. The protocol was immunoSEQ multiplex PCR, while the TCRdb copy is restricted to in-frame clones and leaves out a portion. The top ten hold roughly 10% of the sample, which has 36,000 or so clones, around nine tenths seen once. The CDR3 consists of 19 residues. Germline V gene sequence: CDR1 SQVTM, CDR2 ANQGSEA. V was cut by 6 bases and J by 4 bases, with 33 bases left in between. This record belongs to a study of T cell changes during pregnancy in multiple sclerosis. The starting material was CD8+ T cells from peripheral blood mononuclear cells, obtained in the third trimester of pregnancy. The rearrangement joins TRBV29-1 to TRBJ1-2; no reliable D call. This sequence originates from a female donor with multiple sclerosis, enrolled in a pregnancy study. CDR3 residues: CSVLGPAPSLGREGYGYTF. CDR3 coding DNA: TGCAGCGTCCTGGGCCCTGCCCCCAGCTTAGGGCGGGAAGGCTATGGCTACACCTTC. Filled out from reference TRBV29-1 and TRBJ1-2, the complete variable domain reads SAVISQKPSRDICQRGTSLTIQCQVDSQVTMMFWYRQQPGQSLTLIATANQGSEATYESGFVIDKFPISRPNLTFSTLTVSNMSPEDSSIYLCSVLGPAPSLGREGYGYTFGSGTRLTVV.